The 13 T cell receptor beta chains below all came from one sample that was sequenced in a study of blood T cell repertoires in COVID-19 (dated by TCRdb to 2020 to 2021). Library method: the immunoSEQ multiplex PCR assay. Imported from immuneACCESS, the table was reduced by TCRdb to in-frame sequences with V and J called. These copies leave out some clones; in studies compared against another copy, an unresolved V gene accounts for under half, and the cause of the remainder is not known. The sample table contains about 81,000 clones; only one count was recorded for roughly four fifths of them. Approximately 7.3% of the sample goes to the ten largest clones. The sequenced sample was peripheral blood. The receptor source for this set is a human donor in a cohort sampled during active COVID-19.

V gene TRBV7-9 combines with J gene TRBJ2-3; 7 bases agree with TRBD1. The ends lost 5 bases at V and 4 bases at J; junction bases unmatched: 6. CDR1 SEHNR and CDR2 FQNEAQ come from the germline V gene (reference sequence). The CDR3 extends over 14 amino acids. The CDR3 loop reads CASSPGQVADTQYF. In nucleotides, the CDR3 is TGTGCCAGCAGCCCCGGACAGGTCGCAGATACGCAGTATTTT.

This clone was observed a single time. The chain links TRBV2 to TRBJ1-2, with 8 bases matching TRBD1. V lost 8 bases and J lost 3; bases outside the gene matches: 2. Germline V gene sequence: CDR1 SNHLY, CDR2 FYNNEI. The CDR3 covers 12 residues. The CDR3 DNA is TGTGCCAGCGGACAGGGTGACTATGGCTACACCTTC. It translates to CASGQGDYGYTF.

The gene calls are TRBV6-6 and TRBJ1-6, with 10 positions matching TRBD1. This CDR3 region has 14 residues. The V gene end was trimmed by 5 bases and the J gene end by 10 bases; junction bases not matched to a gene: 5. Germline CDR1 reads MNHNY; CDR2 reads SVGAGI (reference sequence). The CDR3 protein is CASSTDRGSSPLHF. CDR3 nucleotide sequence: TGTGCCAGCAGTACGGACAGGGGGAGCTCACCCCTCCACTTT.

The J gene is TRBJ1-5, the V gene TRBV7-9; 10 nucleotides line up with TRBD1. The V segment lost 5 bases and the J segment 6 bases; nucleotides outside the gene matches: 7. The CDR3 totals 15 residues. Germline CDR1 is SEHNR and CDR2 is FQNEAQ (reference sequence). The CDR3 is CASSVAGTGVQPQHF. CDR3 nucleotide sequence: TGTGCCAGCAGCGTGGCCGGGACAGGGGTTCAGCCCCAGCATTTT.

This clone showed up just a few times. V gene TRBV5-1 combines with J gene TRBJ1-1; TRBD1 aligns across 7 bases. CDR3 length equals 14 residues. The ends lost 4 bases at V and 4 bases at J; junction bases unmatched: 7. The V gene's germline CDR1 is SGHRS and CDR2 YFSETQ. The CDR3 nucleotides are TGCGCCAGCAGCGTACGACAGGGAGGCACTGAAGCTTTCTTT. This codes for CASSVRQGGTEAFF.

The genes are TRBV10-3 and TRBJ1-4; 7 bases map to TRBD1. This CDR3 is 14 amino acids long. V trimming: 10 bases; J trimming: 4 bases; junction bases outside the gene matches: 9. Germline CDR1 and CDR2: ENHRY and SYGVKD. DNA of the CDR3: TGTGCCAGCAAAAAAACAGGGGATAATGAAAAACTGTTTTTT. It is translated as CASKKTGDNEKLFF.

The V gene is TRBV5-1, the J gene TRBJ2-1; D not resolved. Trimming took 1 base from V and 4 from J, leaving 6 bases between them. The length of the CDR3 is 13 residues. Per germline, CDR1 SGHRS and CDR2 YFSETQ. CDR3 in amino acids: CASSLRRYNEQFF. CDR3 DNA sequence: TGCGCCAGCAGCTTGCGCAGGTACAATGAGCAGTTCTTC.

In this sample, this clone turned up many times. V usage is TRBV10-3 and J usage is TRBJ2-7; maybe TRBD2 (7 bases). Trimming shortened V by 0 bases and J by 4 bases, and 10 bases separated the two germline ends. The V gene's germline CDR1 is ENHRY and CDR2 SYGVKD. This CDR3 comprises 14 residues. CDR3 coding DNA: TGTGCCATCAGTGAGTCAAGGGGGGGATACGAGCAGTACTTC. Translating gives CAISESRGGYEQYF.

CDR3 residues: CASSQFGLAGESEQYF. The DNA for the CDR3 is TGTGCCAGCAGCCAGTTCGGACTAGCGGGGGAGAGTGAGCAGTACTTC. The V gene is TRBV3-1 (or the pseudogene TRBV3-2), the J gene TRBJ2-7; 13 nucleotides align to TRBD2. This CDR3 is 16 amino acids long. Germline CDR1 LGHDT, CDR2 YNNKEL (reference sequence). The V gene end was trimmed by 3 bases and the J gene end by 7 bases; junction bases not matched to a gene: 9.

The table lists this clone with a few counts. CDR3 in amino acids: CAISPGGNEQFF. CDR3 nucleotides: TGTGCCATCAGTCCGGGTGGAAATGAGCAGTTCTTC. The J gene is TRBJ2-1, the V gene TRBV10-3; D unresolved. The V gene lost 5 bases and the J gene lost 7 bases, with 9 bases spanning the gap. The length of the CDR3 is 12 residues. CDR1 ENHRY and CDR2 SYGVKD come from the germline V gene.

In its sample, this clone was seen once. CDR3 loop: CASRESGTGGAGYGYTF. CDR3 coding DNA: TGTGCCAGCAGGGAATCCGGGACAGGGGGCGCGGGCTATGGCTACACCTTC. The J gene is TRBJ1-2, the V gene TRBV6-1, with TRBD1 matching over 12 bases. The germline V gene has CDR1 MNHNS and CDR2 SASEGT. Losses at the gene ends were 6 bases for V and 4 bases for J; bases not matched to a gene: 12. CDR3 length: 17 residues.

The rearrangement links TRBV7-9 to TRBJ2-1, with 8 bases lining up with TRBD1. V lost 5 bases, J lost 6 bases, and 6 bases stayed unmatched. The CDR3 has 14 amino acids. Germline V CDR1 and CDR2: SEHNR, FQNEAQ (reference sequence). CDR3 amino acids: CASSRGQGPNEQFF. CDR3 DNA: TGTGCCAGCAGCAGAGGACAGGGACCCAATGAGCAGTTCTTC.

The chain combines TRBV5-1 with TRBJ2-1; 7 nucleotides line up with TRBD1. Trimming took 4 bases from V and 7 from J; bases not matched to a gene: 8. The CDR3 consists of 14 residues. CDR1 is SGHRS, CDR2 YFSETQ, per germline. The CDR3 sequence is CASSPETGNNEQFF. DNA of the CDR3: TGCGCCAGCAGCCCGGAGACAGGGAATAATGAGCAGTTCTTC.